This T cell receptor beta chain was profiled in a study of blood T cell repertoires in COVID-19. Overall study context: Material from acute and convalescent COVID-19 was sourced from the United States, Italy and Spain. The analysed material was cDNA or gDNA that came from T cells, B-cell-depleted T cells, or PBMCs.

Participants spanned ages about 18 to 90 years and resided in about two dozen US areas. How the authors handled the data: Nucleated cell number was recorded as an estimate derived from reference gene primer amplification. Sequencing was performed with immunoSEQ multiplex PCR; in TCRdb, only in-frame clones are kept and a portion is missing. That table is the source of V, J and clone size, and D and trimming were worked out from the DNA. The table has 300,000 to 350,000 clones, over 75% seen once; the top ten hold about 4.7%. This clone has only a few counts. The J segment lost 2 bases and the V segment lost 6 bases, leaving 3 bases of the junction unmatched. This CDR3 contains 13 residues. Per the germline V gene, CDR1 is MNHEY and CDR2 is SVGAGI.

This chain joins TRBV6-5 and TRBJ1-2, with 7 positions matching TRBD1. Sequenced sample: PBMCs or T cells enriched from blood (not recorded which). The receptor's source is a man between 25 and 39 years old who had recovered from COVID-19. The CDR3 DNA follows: TGTGCCAGCAGGACAGGGTCGAACTATGGCTACACCTTC. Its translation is CASRTGSNYGYTF.